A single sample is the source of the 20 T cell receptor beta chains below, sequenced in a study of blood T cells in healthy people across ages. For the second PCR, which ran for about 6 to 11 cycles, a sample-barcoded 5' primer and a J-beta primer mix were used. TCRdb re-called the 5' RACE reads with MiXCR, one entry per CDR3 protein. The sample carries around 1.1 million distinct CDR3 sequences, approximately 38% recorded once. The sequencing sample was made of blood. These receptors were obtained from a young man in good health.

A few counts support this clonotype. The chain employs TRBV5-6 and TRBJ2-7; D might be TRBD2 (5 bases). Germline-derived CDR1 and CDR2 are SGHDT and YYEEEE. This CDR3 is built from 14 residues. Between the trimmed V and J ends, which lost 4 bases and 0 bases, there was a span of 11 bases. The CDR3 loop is CASSGTRSSYEQYF. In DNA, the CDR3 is TGTGCCAGCAGCGGCACTAGAAGCTCCTACGAGCAGTACTTC.

As DNA, the CDR3 is TGTGCCAGCCCTCGGCAGTACTTC. Its protein product is CASPRQYF. V usage is TRBV6-2 or TRBV6-3 and J usage is TRBJ2-7; D uncertain. Trimming pared 8 bases from V and 9 bases from J, leaving 5 bases between. The CDR3 is made up of 8 amino acids. CDR1 and CDR2 (germline): MNHEY, SVGEGT.

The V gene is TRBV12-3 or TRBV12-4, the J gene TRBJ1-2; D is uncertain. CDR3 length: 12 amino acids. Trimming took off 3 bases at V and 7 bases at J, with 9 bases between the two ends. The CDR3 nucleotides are TGTGCCAGCAGTTTCAGCGTTACTGGCTACACCTTC. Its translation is CASSFSVTGYTF.

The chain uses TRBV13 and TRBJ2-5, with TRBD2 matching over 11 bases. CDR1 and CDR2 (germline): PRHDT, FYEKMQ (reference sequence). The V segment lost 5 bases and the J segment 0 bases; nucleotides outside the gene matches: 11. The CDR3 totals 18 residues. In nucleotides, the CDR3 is TGTGCCAGCAGCCAAACCGGACTAGCGGGTAACTACCAAGAGACCCAGTACTTC. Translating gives CASSQTGLAGNYQETQYF. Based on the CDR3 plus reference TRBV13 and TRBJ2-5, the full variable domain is AAGVIQSPRHLIKEKRETATLKCYPIPRHDTVYWYQQGPGQDPQFLISFYEKMQSDKGSIPDRFSAQQFSDYHSELNMSSLELGDSALYFCASSQTGLAGNYQETQYFGPGTRLLVL.

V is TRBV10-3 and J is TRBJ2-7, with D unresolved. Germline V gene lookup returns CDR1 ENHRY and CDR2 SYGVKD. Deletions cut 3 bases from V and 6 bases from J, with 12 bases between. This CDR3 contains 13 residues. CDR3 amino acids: CAISETPRTEQYF. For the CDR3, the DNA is TGTGCCATCAGTGAAACTCCCCGGACCGAGCAGTACTTC.

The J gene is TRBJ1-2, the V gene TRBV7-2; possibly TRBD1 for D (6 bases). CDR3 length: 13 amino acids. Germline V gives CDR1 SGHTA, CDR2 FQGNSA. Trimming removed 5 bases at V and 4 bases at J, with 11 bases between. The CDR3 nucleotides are TGTGCCAGCAGCACAGGGTTAGGCTATGGCTACACCTTC. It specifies CASSTGLGYGYTF. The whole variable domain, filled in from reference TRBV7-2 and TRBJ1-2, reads GAGVSQSPSNKVTEKGKDVELRCDPISGHTALYWYRQSLGQGLEFLIYFQGNSAPDKSGLPSDRFSAERTGGSVSTLTIQRTQQEDSAVYLCASSTGLGYGYTFGSGTRLTVV.

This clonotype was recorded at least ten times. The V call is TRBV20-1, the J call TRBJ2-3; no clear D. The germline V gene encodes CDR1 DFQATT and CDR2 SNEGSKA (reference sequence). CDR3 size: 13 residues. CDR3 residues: CRPDGPSTDTQYF. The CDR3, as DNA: TGCAGGCCGGACGGACCTAGCACAGATACGCAGTATTTT.

CDR3 in DNA: TGTGCCATCAGTGAGTCTAGCAGGGTTGGAGATACGCAGTATTTT. Its protein product is CAISESSRVGDTQYF. The rearrangement uses TRBV10-3 and TRBJ2-3; D perhaps matches TRBD1 (5 bases). In germline, CDR1 is ENHRY, CDR2 SYGVKD. Trimming pared 0 bases from V and 5 bases from J, leaving 12 bases between. This CDR3 region has 15 residues.

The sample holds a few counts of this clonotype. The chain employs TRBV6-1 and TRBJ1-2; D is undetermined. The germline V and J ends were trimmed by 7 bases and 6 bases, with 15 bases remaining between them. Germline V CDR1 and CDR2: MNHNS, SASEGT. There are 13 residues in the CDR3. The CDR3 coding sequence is TGTGCCAGCACCGAAGGGATTCAGAATGGCTACACCTTC. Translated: CASTEGIQNGYTF.

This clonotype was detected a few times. This CDR3 is CASTSRGTADYEQYF. The CDR3 DNA is TGTGCCAGCACCAGTCGGGGGACAGCCGACTACGAGCAGTACTTC. The chain is built from TRBV21-1 and TRBJ2-7; the table names TRBD1, a call not compared with the DNA. TRBV21-1 is flagged as a pseudogene. CDR3 size: 15 residues.

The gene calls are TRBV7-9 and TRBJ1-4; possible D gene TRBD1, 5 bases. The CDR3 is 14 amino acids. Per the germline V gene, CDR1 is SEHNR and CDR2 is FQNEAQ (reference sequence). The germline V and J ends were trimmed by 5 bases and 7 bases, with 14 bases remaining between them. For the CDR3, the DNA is TGTGCCAGCAGCAGGTCCCAGGGAATTGAAAAACTGTTTTTT. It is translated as CASSRSQGIEKLFF.

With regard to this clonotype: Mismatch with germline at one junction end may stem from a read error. The CDR3 DNA follows: TGCGCCGGCAGCTTGTGGGGGGGATCGGGACAGTTCTTC. It is translated as CAGSLWGGSGQFF. This chain uses TRBV5-1 with TRBJ2-1, with 7 bases matching TRBD2. There are 13 residues in the CDR3. CDR1 and CDR2 (germline): SGHRS, YFSETQ.

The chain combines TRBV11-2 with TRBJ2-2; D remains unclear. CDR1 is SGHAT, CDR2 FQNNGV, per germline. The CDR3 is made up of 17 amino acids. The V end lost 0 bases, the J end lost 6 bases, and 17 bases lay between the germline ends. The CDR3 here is CASSLDGWAAPSGELFF. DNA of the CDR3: TGTGCCAGCAGCTTAGATGGTTGGGCAGCCCCTTCCGGGGAGCTGTTTTTT.

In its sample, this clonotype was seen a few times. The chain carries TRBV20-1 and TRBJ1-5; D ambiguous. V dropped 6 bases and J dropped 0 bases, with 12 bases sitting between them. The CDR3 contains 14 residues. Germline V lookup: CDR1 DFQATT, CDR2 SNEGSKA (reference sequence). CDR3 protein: CSAQHPNSNQPQHF. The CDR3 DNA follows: TGCAGTGCCCAGCACCCCAATAGCAATCAGCCCCAGCATTTT.

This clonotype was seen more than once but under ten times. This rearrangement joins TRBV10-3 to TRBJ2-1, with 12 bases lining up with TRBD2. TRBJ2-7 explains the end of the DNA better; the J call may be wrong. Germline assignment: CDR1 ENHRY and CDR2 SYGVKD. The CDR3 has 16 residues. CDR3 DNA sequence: TGTGCCATCAGCCCTACTAGCGGGGGGACCTACAATGAGCAGTACTTC. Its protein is CAISPTSGGTYNEQYF.

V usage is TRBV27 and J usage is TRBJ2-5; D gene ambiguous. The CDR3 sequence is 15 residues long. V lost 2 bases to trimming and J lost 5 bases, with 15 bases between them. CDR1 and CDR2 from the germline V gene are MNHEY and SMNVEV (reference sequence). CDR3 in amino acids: CASSLLRNPVETQYF. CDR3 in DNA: TGTGCCAGCAGTTTACTCCGGAATCCAGTGGAGACCCAGTACTTC.

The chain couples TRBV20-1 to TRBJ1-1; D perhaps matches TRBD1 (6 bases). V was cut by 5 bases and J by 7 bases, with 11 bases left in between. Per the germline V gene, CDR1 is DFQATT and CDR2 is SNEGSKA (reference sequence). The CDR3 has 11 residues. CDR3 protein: CSASGGNEAFF. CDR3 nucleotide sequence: TGCAGTGCTTCGGGGGGCAATGAAGCTTTCTTT.

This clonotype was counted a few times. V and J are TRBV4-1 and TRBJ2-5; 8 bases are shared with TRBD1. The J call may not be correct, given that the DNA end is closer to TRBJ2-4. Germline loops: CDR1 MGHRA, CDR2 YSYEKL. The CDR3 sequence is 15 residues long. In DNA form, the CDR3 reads TGCGCCAGCAGCCCAACGACAGGGGTCAGAAACATTCAGTACTTC. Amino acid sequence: CASSPTTGVRNIQYF.

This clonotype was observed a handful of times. The CDR3 DNA reads TGTGCCAGCAGCCTAGGACAGGGGACGAACATTCAGTACTTC. The encoded protein is CASSLGQGTNIQYF. This chain uses TRBV9 with TRBJ2-4, with 9 positions matching TRBD1. CDR3 size: 14 residues. Looked up from germline, CDR1 is SGDLS and CDR2 is YYNGEE. The ends lost 4 bases at V and 7 bases at J; junction bases unmatched: 6.

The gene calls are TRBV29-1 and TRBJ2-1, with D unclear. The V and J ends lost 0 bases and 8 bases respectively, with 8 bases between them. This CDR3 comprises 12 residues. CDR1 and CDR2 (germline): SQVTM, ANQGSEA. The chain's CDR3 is CSVEDKDYEQFF. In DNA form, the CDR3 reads TGCAGCGTTGAAGATAAGGATTATGAGCAGTTCTTC.